The subject of this entry is one T cell receptor (beta chain). Its antigen remains unknown. The data belong to a study of chemoradiotherapy in HPV16-positive cancers. Study context: Candidate HPV-specific T-cell clones and common TCR motifs came from functional assays in a couple of HPV16-positive patients. Notes on the study in general: Better recurrence-free survival went with HPV-responsive T-cell expansion in HPV16-positive patients. Candidate HPV-specific clones and E7-related TCR motifs grew in tumor during treatment.

V was pared by 7 bases and J by 13 bases, with 15 bases of the junction left unmatched. This CDR3 comprises 13 residues. CDR1 and CDR2 (germline): MDHEN, SYDVKM. TCRdb's copy holds only in-frame clones and misses some; the assay was immunoSEQ multiplex PCR. The sample shows approximately 11,000 clones, roughly 81% of them seen only once. The clonotype was recovered from a human donor with HPV-associated anogenital cancer. Sampling was done from a patient who underwent chemoradiotherapy. V usage is TRBV28 and J usage is TRBJ1-2, with 7 nucleotides matching TRBD1. DNA for the CDR3: TGTGCCAGCACCCCTGGACAGGCTAGGCTTTTCACCTTC. The encoded protein is CASTPGQARLFTF.